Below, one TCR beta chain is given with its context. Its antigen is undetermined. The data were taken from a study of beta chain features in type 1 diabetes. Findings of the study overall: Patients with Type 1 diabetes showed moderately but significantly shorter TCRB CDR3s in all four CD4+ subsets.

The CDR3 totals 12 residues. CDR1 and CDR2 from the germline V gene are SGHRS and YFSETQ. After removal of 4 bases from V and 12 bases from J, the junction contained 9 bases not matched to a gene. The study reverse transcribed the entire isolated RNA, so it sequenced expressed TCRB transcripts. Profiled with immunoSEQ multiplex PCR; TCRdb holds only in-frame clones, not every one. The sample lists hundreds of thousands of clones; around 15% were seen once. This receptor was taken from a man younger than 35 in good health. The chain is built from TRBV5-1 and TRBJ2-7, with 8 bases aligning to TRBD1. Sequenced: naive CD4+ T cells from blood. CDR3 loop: CASSVEQGQAYF. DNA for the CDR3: TGCGCCAGCAGCGTGGAACAGGGACAGGCGTACTTC.